These 13 T cell receptor beta chains share one sample of origin, sequenced in a study of type 1 regulatory T cells. TCRdb analysed the reads with MiXCR anew, one entry per CDR3 protein. The sample holds 2,600 or so distinct CDR3 sequences, 5% to 6.5% seen once. The sequencing input was CD4+ T cells, either the whole sample or a sorted fraction (not recorded which). Every receptor here comes from a human donor in good health.

This clonotype is classed as medium-sized. The chain links TRBV9 to TRBJ2-5; D unresolved. The CDR3 has 12 residues. V was pared by 4 bases and J by 7 bases, with 11 bases between. Germline CDR1 SGDLS, CDR2 YYNGEE. The CDR3 bases are TGTGCCAGCAGCCGAGACGGCAGGACCCAGTACTTC. Its protein product is CASSRDGRTQYF.

This clonotype was detected only a few times. The chain employs TRBV19 and TRBJ1-4; no reliable D call. Germline lookup yields CDR1 LNHDA and CDR2 SQIVND (reference sequence). This CDR3 comprises 15 residues. Trimming shortened V by 3 bases and J by 3 bases, and 11 bases separated the two germline ends. The CDR3 bases are TGTGCCAGTAGTATTTACAACGGACCTAATGAAAAACTGTTTTTT. This codes for CASSIYNGPNEKLFF.

Comment on this clonotype: This may come from a read error, since a much larger clone is one base off. This sequence joins TRBV5-6 and TRBJ2-5; D gene unclear. The CDR3 extends over 11 amino acids. Germline values: CDR1 SGHDT, CDR2 YYEEEE. The CDR3 DNA follows: TGTGCCAACAGCTTGCAAGAGACCCAGTACTTC. This translates into CANSLQETQYF. Together with reference TRBV5-6 and TRBJ2-5, the CDR3 gives the full variable domain: DAGVTQSPTHLIKTRGQQVTLRCSPKSGHDTVSWYQQALGQGPQFIFQYYEEEERQRGNFPDRFSGHQFPNYSSELNVNALLLGDSALYLCANSLQETQYFGPGTRLLVL.

By share, this clonotype ranks as medium-sized. V gene TRBV20-1 combines with J gene TRBJ1-5; D unresolved. Germline loops: CDR1 DFQATT, CDR2 SNEGSKA (reference sequence). This CDR3 region has 12 residues. Trimming stripped 0 bases from V and 7 bases from J, with 7 bases between. The CDR3 region is CSARDRAQPQHF. CDR3 coding DNA: TGCAGTGCTAGAGATCGCGCACAGCCCCAGCATTTT.

This clonotype is medium-sized within its sample. The chain recombines TRBV6-4 with TRBJ1-1; 8 nucleotides agree with TRBD1. The germline V gene has CDR1 MRHNA and CDR2 SNTAGT. V was clipped by 5 bases and J by 4 bases; unmatched bases: 6. The CDR3 is 14 amino acids. The CDR3 reads CASSRTGTSTEAFF. In DNA form, the CDR3 reads TGTGCCAGCAGTCGGACAGGGACATCCACTGAAGCTTTCTTT.

By its share, this clonotype is medium-sized. This rearrangement joins TRBV10-3 to TRBJ2-3, with 8 nucleotides matching TRBD1. CDR1 ENHRY and CDR2 SYGVKD come from the germline V gene. The CDR3 length is 16 residues. V was pared by 3 bases and J by 6 bases, with 11 bases of the junction left unmatched. CDR3 loop: CAISDSGAGGRDTQYF. The CDR3 bases are TGTGCCATCAGTGATAGTGGGGCAGGGGGCCGGGATACGCAGTATTTT.

This clonotype is medium-sized within its sample. The chain combines TRBV20-1 with TRBJ1-6, with a tentative D call TRBD1 (5 bases). Trimming removed 6 bases from V and 9 bases from J, with 18 bases in between. Germline lookup yields CDR1 DFQATT and CDR2 SNEGSKA (reference sequence). This CDR3 spans 14 amino acids. The DNA for the CDR3 is TGCAGTGCCAGCTCGAGGGGAATAAGTTCACCCCTCCACTTT. It encodes CSASSRGISSPLHF.

In its sample, this clonotype is medium-sized. CDR3 residues: CSVVRNEKLFF. The CDR3 coding sequence is TGCAGCGTTGTAAGGAATGAAAAACTGTTTTTT. This chain joins TRBV29-1 and TRBJ1-4; no definite D call. V lost 4 bases, J lost 5 bases, and 5 bases lay in between. The CDR3 totals 11 residues. CDR1 is SQVTM, CDR2 ANQGSEA, per germline.

As concerns this clonotype: This may be a read error: a much more frequent sequence differs by one nucleotide. The rearrangement links TRBV18 to TRBJ2-7; D gene uncertain. CDR3 length equals 13 residues. V lost 4 bases to trimming and J lost 2 bases, with 9 bases between them. Per the germline V gene, CDR1 is KGHSH and CDR2 is LQKENI. CDR3 bases: TGTGCCAGCTCACTGAACACTCCCTACGAGCAGTACTTC. Its protein product is CASSLNTPYEQYF.

By share, this clonotype counts as medium-sized. The chain uses TRBV7-2 and TRBJ2-7, with D perhaps matching TRBD1 or TRBD2 (5 bases each). The CDR3 is 14 amino acids. Trimming cost V 5 bases and J 1 base, with 12 bases left between them. Germline CDR1 SGHTA, CDR2 FQGNSA. CDR3 sequence (DNA): TGTGCCAGCAGCACATGGGGCGGGTCCTACGAGCAGTACTTC. This gives the protein CASSTWGGSYEQYF.

Judged by abundance, this clonotype is medium-sized. The CDR3 spells CSASGTSGNTDTQYF. The CDR3 DNA reads TGCAGTGCTAGCGGGACTAGCGGGAACACAGATACGCAGTATTTT. The chain joins TRBV20-1 to TRBJ2-3; TRBD2 aligns across 13 bases. Germline lookup yields CDR1 DFQATT and CDR2 SNEGSKA (reference sequence). J was trimmed by 2 bases and V by 3 bases; bases with no gene match: 2. The CDR3 totals 15 residues.

In this sample, this clonotype is medium-sized. The V and J genes are TRBV28 and TRBJ1-2; D ambiguous. Germline V gene data show CDR1 as MDHEN and CDR2 as SYDVKM. Trimming removed 5 bases at V and 3 bases at J, with 19 bases between. This CDR3 region has 16 residues. The CDR3 nucleotides are TGTGCCAGCAGTGCTGCCGGGATTCTTTCGTACTATGGCTACACCTTC. It encodes CASSAAGILSYYGYTF.

Within the sample, this clonotype is medium-sized. The rearrangement joins TRBV29-1 to TRBJ2-4; 9 bases fit TRBD2. Looked up from germline, CDR1 is SQVTM and CDR2 is ANQGSEA. With 0 bases clipped from V and 7 bases from J, the junction kept 4 bases outside the gene matches. This CDR3 has 14 residues. CDR3 sequence reads: CSVEERGGRNIQYF. The DNA of the CDR3 is TGCAGCGTTGAAGAGCGGGGGGGCCGCAACATTCAGTACTTC.